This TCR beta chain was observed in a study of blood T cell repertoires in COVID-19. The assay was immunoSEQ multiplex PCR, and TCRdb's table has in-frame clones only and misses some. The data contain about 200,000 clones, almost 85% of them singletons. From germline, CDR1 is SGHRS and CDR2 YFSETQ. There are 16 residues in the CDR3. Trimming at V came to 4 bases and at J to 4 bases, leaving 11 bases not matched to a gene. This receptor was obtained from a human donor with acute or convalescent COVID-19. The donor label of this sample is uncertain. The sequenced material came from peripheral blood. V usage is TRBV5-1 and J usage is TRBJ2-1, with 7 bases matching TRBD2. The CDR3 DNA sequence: TGCGCCAGCAGCGCAACTACAGCGGGGCCGTACAATGAGCAGTTCTTC. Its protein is CASSATTAGPYNEQFF.